The 4 T cell receptor delta chains in this list originate from one sample, sequenced in a study of Vδ1+ human thymocytes. Antigen specificity for these receptors is unknown. Findings and caveats of the study: In the thymus, TRG and TRD repertoires looked highly polyclonal with Gaussian CDR3 lengths.

Sequences come from RNA converted to cDNA by reverse transcription. Pooled V-gene forward primers with one constant-region reverse primer generated the CDR3 amplicons by multiplex PCR. TCRdb reapplied CATT to the multiplex PCR reads. The sample shows 50,000 to 60,000 delta-chain clones, approximately 15% of them seen only once. The specimen was Vdelta1+ gamma-delta thymocytes from the thymus. Described subset: FACS-sorted CD3+ TCRalphabeta- TCRVdelta1+ TCRVdelta2- thymocytes. Receptor source: a girl in the first two years of life who had congenital heart surgery.

This clone was counted ten times or more. This sequence joins TRDV2 and TRDJ1, with 12 bases aligning to TRDD3. This CDR3 region has 21 residues. Germline CDR1 is GEAIGNYY and CDR2 is EKD. J was trimmed by 0 bases and V by 2 bases; bases with no gene match: 18. The CDR3 region has the DNA TGTGCCTGTGACATCCTCGTACTGGGGGATACTCCACGGACATACACCGATAAACTCATCTTT. This translates into CACDILVLGDTPRTYTDKLIF.

This clone came up a few times. This sequence joins TRDV1 and TRDJ1, with TRDD3 matching 9 bases. The V and J ends lost 3 bases and 6 bases, in that order; junction bases with no gene match: 8. Germline-derived CDR1 and CDR2 are TSWWSYY and QGS. The CDR3 is 15 amino acids. DNA for the CDR3: TGTGCTCTTGGGGACCGAAGGGGGGATACCCATAAACTCATCTTT. This codes for CALGDRRGDTHKLIF.

V usage is TRDV1 and J usage is TRDJ1; 7 bases match TRDD3. In germline, CDR1 is TSWWSYY, CDR2 QGS. V trimming: 1 base; J trimming: 0 bases; junction bases outside the gene matches: 32. The CDR3 consists of 25 residues. The CDR3 loop is CALGEPNLTLPGGIHSPGYTDKLIF. The CDR3 DNA follows: TGTGCTCTTGGGGAACCGAACCTTACTTTGCCCGGGGGGATCCACTCCCCCGGGTACACCGATAAACTCATCTTT.

The gene calls are TRDV1 and TRDJ1; TRDD2 aligns across 7 bases. Germline CDR1 reads TSWWSYY; CDR2 reads QGS. V lost 6 bases and J lost 0; bases outside the gene matches: 19. The CDR3 consists of 19 residues. CDR3: CALGRRPFLRAEYTDKLIF. For the CDR3, the DNA is TGTGCTCTTGGAAGAAGACCTTTCCTACGGGCGGAGTACACCGATAAACTCATCTTT.